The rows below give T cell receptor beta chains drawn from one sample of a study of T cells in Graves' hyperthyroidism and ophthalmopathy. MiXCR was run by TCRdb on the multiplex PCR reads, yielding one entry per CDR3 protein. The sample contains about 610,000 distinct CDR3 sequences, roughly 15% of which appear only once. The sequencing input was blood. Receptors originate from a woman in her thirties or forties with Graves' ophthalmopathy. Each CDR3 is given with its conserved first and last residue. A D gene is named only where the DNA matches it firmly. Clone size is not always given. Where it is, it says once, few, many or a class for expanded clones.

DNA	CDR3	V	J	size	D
TGTGCCAGCAGTTCCCCCCAGGGGAGATACACCTTC	CASSSPQGRYTF	TRBV6-5	TRBJ1-2	many	NA
TGTGCCAGCAGTGACAGGGGAGGCGGCAATCAGCCCCAGCATTTT	CASSDRGGGNQPQHF	TRBV27	TRBJ1-5	many	TRBD1
TGCAGCGTTGAGGACGGGGTGGAATCCTACGAGCAGTACTTC	CSVEDGVESYEQYF	TRBV29-1	TRBJ2-7	NA	NA
TGTGCCAGCAGCTTATTTTCGGCACAGGGGGCTGAAGCTTTCTTT	CASSLFSAQGAEAFF	TRBV7-3	TRBJ1-1	many	TRBD1
TGTGCCAGCAAGAACCCCACCGGGGAGCTGTTTTTT	CASKNPTGELFF	TRBV11-2	TRBJ2-2	many	NA
TGCAGTGCTACGTTCGGGAAGGGGGGCATTCAGTACTTC	CSATFGKGGIQYF	TRBV20-1	TRBJ2-4	NA	NA
TGTGCCAGCAGCCGGACCCCCCGGGACACTGAAGCTTTCTTT	CASSRTPRDTEAFF	TRBV12-3/TRBV12-4	TRBJ1-1	many	NA
TGTGCCAGCACCGATCGGGACACCTATGGCTACACCTTC	CASTDRDTYGYTF	TRBV6-1	TRBJ1-2	few	NA
TGTGCCAGCCTCGGGGACTTGAACTCACCCCTCCACTTT	CASLGDLNSPLHF	TRBV6-5	TRBJ1-6	many	NA
TGTGCCAGCATTAAACCCGGGACTAGCTCCTACGAGCAGTACTTC	CASIKPGTSSYEQYF	TRBV6-2/TRBV6-3	TRBJ2-7	few	TRBD2
TGTGCCATCAGCGTAGGGAATCAGCCCCAGCATTTT	CAISVGNQPQHF	TRBV10-3	TRBJ1-5	many	NA
TGTGCCAGCAGCCGGGATTATAGCAATCAGCCCCAGCATTTT	CASSRDYSNQPQHF	TRBV12-3/TRBV12-4	TRBJ1-5	many	NA
TGTGCCAGCAGTTACCTTCGTGCTAGCGTAGAGACCCAGTACTTC	CASSYLRASVETQYF	TRBV6-2/TRBV6-3	TRBJ2-5	many	NA
TGTGCCAGCAGTTCTCAGGGGGGGTTCACCGGGGAGCTGTTTTTT	CASSSQGGFTGELFF	TRBV6-2/TRBV6-3	TRBJ2-2	NA	NA
TGTGCCAGCAGCCTCCCTGCGGGTAATCAGCCCCAGCATTTT	CASSLPAGNQPQHF	TRBV3-1	TRBJ1-5	few	NA
TGTGCCAGCAGGTACAACTACGAGCAGTACTTC	CASRYNYEQYF	TRBV6-5	TRBJ2-7	many	NA
TGTGCCAGCAATCGGGGGAAGAACACCGGGGAGCTGTTTTTT	CASNRGKNTGELFF	TRBV2	TRBJ2-2	many	NA
TGTGCCATCAGTAACGACTACGAGCAGTACTTC	CAISNDYEQYF	TRBV10-3	TRBJ2-7	NA	NA
TGTGCCAGCAGCTTATTCCCGGGACAGGCCTACGAGCAGTACTTC	CASSLFPGQAYEQYF	TRBV7-8	TRBJ2-7	NA	TRBD1
TGTGCCACGAGGGCCGGGGAGCTGTTTTTT	CATRAGELFF	TRBV12-3/TRBV12-4	TRBJ2-2	many	NA
TGTGCCAGCAGACCAACAGGGGGCTATGGCTACACCTTC	CASRPTGGYGYTF	TRBV12-3/TRBV12-4	TRBJ1-2	many	TRBD1
TGTGCCAGCAGAGCCGGGCTAGCTATCTACGAGCAGTACTTC	CASRAGLAIYEQYF	TRBV28	TRBJ2-7	many	NA
TGTGCCAGCAGCCAAGTAGGCATTCGGTTAACCGGGGAGCTGTTTTTT	CASSQVGIRLTGELFF	TRBV3-1	TRBJ2-2	NA	NA
TGCGCCAGCAGCTTGGTCCCTCCAGGGTCGCGGGGCACTGAAGCTTTCTTT	CASSLVPPGSRGTEAFF	TRBV5-1	TRBJ1-1	NA	NA